These T cell receptor beta chains were read from a single sample in a study of CD8 T cells in Susac syndrome. TCRdb passed the immunoSEQ multiplex PCR reads through MiXCR, listing each CDR3 protein once. This sample carries some 100,000 distinct CDR3 sequences, about 92% of them seen once, and the ten largest clones take under 0.095%. Sample: CD4+ T cells from PBMCs. Receptors were obtained from a human donor with multiple sclerosis. Each CDR3 is given with its conserved first and last residue. A D gene is named only where the DNA matches it firmly. Not all rows give a size; the values are once, few, many and, for expanded clones, a class.

>TRBD1|NA|TRBJ2-3|TRBV10-3
CAISDGQGRLPDTQYF
TGTGCCATCAGTGATGGACAGGGGAGACTCCCGGATACGCAGTATTTT
>NA|NA|TRBJ1-1|TRBV25-1
CASSELQGFTEAFF
TGTGCCAGCAGTGAACTCCAGGGATTCACTGAAGCTTTCTTT
>NA|NA|TRBJ2-7|TRBV30
CAWSVRTDLEQYF
TGTGCCTGGAGTGTTCGGACAGACCTAGAGCAGTACTTC
>TRBD1|NA|TRBJ1-1|TRBV19
CASSRTGINTEAFF
TGTGCCAGTAGTAGGACAGGTATTAACACTGAAGCTTTCTTT
>TRBD1|NA|TRBJ2-2|TRBV28
CASHLVQGAFTGELFF
TGTGCCAGCCATTTGGTCCAGGGGGCTTTCACCGGGGAGCTGTTTTTT
>NA|NA|TRBJ1-2|TRBV6-5
CASGRGKGYTF
TGTGCCAGCGGCCGGGGGAAAGGCTACACCTTC
>NA|NA|TRBJ2-3|TRBV7-3
CASSLGASTDTQYF
TGTGCCAGCAGCTTAGGAGCGAGCACAGATACGCAGTATTTT
>NA|NA|TRBJ1-3|TRBV19
CASSSRDKAFSGNTIYF
TGTGCCAGTAGTAGCCGGGACAAGGCCTTCTCTGGAAACACCATATATTTT
>TRBD1|NA|TRBJ1-5|TRBV6-1
CTTTGGYSNQPQHF
TGTACAACTACAGGGGGTTATAGCAATCAGCCCCAGCATTTT
>NA|NA|TRBJ1-3|TRBV5-6
CASSSGTDAGNTIYF
TGTGCCAGCAGCTCAGGGACGGATGCTGGAAACACCATATATTTT
>NA|NA|TRBJ2-3|TRBV28
CASSSRGGGDTQYF
TGTGCCAGCAGTTCTAGGGGAGGTGGAGATACGCAGTATTTT
>NA|NA|TRBJ2-2|TRBV4-3
CASSQAGGANTGELFF
TGCGCCAGCAGCCAAGCCGGGGGAGCGAACACCGGGGAGCTGTTTTTT
>TRBD2|NA|TRBJ2-7|TRBV4-3
CASSRFGGADSYEQYF
TGCGCCAGCAGCCGATTCGGGGGGGCCGATTCCTACGAGCAGTACTTC
>NA|NA|TRBJ2-6|TRBV20-1
CSARWGVGANVLTF
TGCAGTGCTCGCTGGGGGGTCGGGGCCAACGTCCTGACTTTC
>NA|once|TRBJ1-2|TRBV2
CASSDFPGHPFYGYTF
TGTGCCAGCAGTGATTTCCCGGGACATCCTTTCTATGGCTACACCTTC
>NA|NA|TRBJ1-5|TRBV7-2
CASSLGVGNNQPQHF
TGTGCCAGCAGCTTAGGTGTGGGGAACAATCAGCCCCAGCATTTT
>NA|NA|TRBJ1-1|TRBV5-4
CASSSGTSPNEAFF
TGTGCCAGCAGCTCGGGGACATCGCCGAATGAAGCTTTCTTT
>TRBD1|once|TRBJ1-3|TRBV7-2
CASSLWGSDRVENTIYF
TGTGCCAGCAGCCTTTGGGGATCGGACAGGGTAGAAAACACCATATATTTT
>NA|NA|TRBJ2-7|TRBV28
CASSPGTLWGEQYF
TGTGCCAGCTCCCCCGGGACACTCTGGGGCGAGCAGTACTTC
>TRBD1|NA|TRBJ2-7|TRBV20-1
CSANQVGTAYEQYF
TGCAGTGCTAACCAGGTGGGGACAGCTTACGAGCAGTACTTC
>NA|NA|TRBJ1-1|TRBV30
CAWSLIMNTEAFF
TGTGCCTGGAGTCTCATCATGAACACTGAAGCTTTCTTT
>NA|few|TRBJ2-3|TRBV5-1
CASSPRGNGGQNTQYF
TGCGCCAGCAGCCCGAGAGGTAACGGGGGCCAGAATACGCAGTATTTT
>TRBD1|NA|TRBJ1-1|TRBV29-1
CSVKDRDRNTEAFF
TGCAGCGTCAAGGACAGGGACAGAAACACTGAAGCTTTCTTT
>TRBD1|NA|TRBJ2-7|TRBV30
CAFPTDRETYEQYF
TGTGCCTTCCCCACCGACAGGGAAACCTACGAGCAGTACTTC
>TRBD1|NA|TRBJ1-2|TRBV6-6
CASATGANYGYTF
TGTGCCAGCGCGACAGGGGCTAACTATGGCTACACCTTC
>TRBD2|once|TRBJ2-1|TRBV28
CASLGTSGSSYNEQFF
TGTGCCAGCCTCGGGACTAGCGGGAGCTCCTACAATGAGCAGTTCTTC
>NA|NA|TRBJ1-2|TRBV3-1
CASSQDRWGFRGYTF
TGTGCCAGCAGCCAAGATCGCTGGGGGTTTCGGGGCTACACCTTC
>NA|NA|TRBJ2-5|TRBV7-2
CASSSTSHPGGGETQYF
TGTGCCAGCAGTTCGACGTCCCATCCGGGGGGCGGAGAGACCCAGTACTTC
>NA|NA|TRBJ1-5|TRBV30
CAWSVSDSNQPQHF
TGTGCCTGGAGTGTGTCGGACAGCAATCAGCCCCAGCATTTT
>NA|NA|TRBJ1-3|TRBV20-1
CSALGLSSGNTIYF
TGCAGTGCCCTAGGGCTCAGCTCTGGAAACACCATATATTTT
>NA|NA|TRBJ1-2|TRBV4-2
CASSQESAGQGGYTF
TGTGCCAGCAGCCAAGAATCGGCGGGGCAAGGTGGCTACACCTTC
>NA|NA|TRBJ1-2|TRBV6-1
CASSQDRLGYGYTF
TGTGCCAGCAGTCAAGACAGGCTCGGCTATGGCTACACCTTC
>NA|NA|TRBJ1-2|TRBV10-3
CAINQALSANYGYTF
TGTGCCATCAACCAGGCCCTTTCAGCTAACTATGGCTACACCTTC
>NA|NA|TRBJ2-6|TRBV10-3
CAISHPSGANVLIF
TGTGCCATCAGTCATCCCTCTGGGGCCAACGTCCTGATTTTC
>NA|NA|TRBJ2-7|TRBV12-3/TRBV12-4
CASSPAGASYEQYF
TGTGCCAGCAGTCCGGCAGGGGCCTCCTACGAGCAGTACTTC
>TRBD1|NA|TRBJ1-2|TRBV3-1
CASSQGVGQGLDGYTF
TGTGCCAGCAGCCAAGGGGTCGGACAGGGTTTAGATGGCTACACCTTC
>TRBD2|NA|TRBJ2-3|TRBV28
CASSLSGGTDTQYF
TGTGCCAGCAGTTTAAGCGGGGGCACAGATACGCAGTATTTT
>TRBD1|NA|TRBJ1-2|TRBV2
CASQPGTENGYTF
TGTGCCAGCCAGCCCGGGACAGAGAATGGCTACACCTTC
>NA|NA|TRBJ2-1|TRBV6-2/TRBV6-3
CASSYSTPGRAEQFF
TGTGCCAGCAGTTACTCGACGCCAGGTAGGGCTGAGCAGTTCTTC
>TRBD1|NA|TRBJ2-1|TRBV7-8
CASSFVSDRDEQFF
TGTGCCAGCAGCTTCGTTTCGGACAGGGATGAGCAGTTCTTC
>TRBD2|NA|TRBJ2-1|TRBV24-1
CATSDLGTSGPGEQFF
TGTGCCACCAGTGATTTAGGGACTAGCGGGCCCGGGGAGCAGTTCTTC
>TRBD1|NA|TRBJ2-1|TRBV6-5
CASSGRTGSDNEQFF
TGTGCCAGCAGTGGCCGGACAGGGTCGGACAATGAGCAGTTCTTC
>TRBD1|NA|TRBJ1-1|TRBV3-1
CASSTRTGTEAFF
TGTGCCAGCAGCACCCGGACAGGTACTGAAGCTTTCTTT
>NA|NA|TRBJ1-5|TRBV13
CASSLGGTAQPQHF
TGTGCCAGCAGCTTAGGAGGGACGGCTCAGCCCCAGCATTTT
>TRBD1|NA|TRBJ2-2|TRBV7-9
CASSSLGTGTGELFF
TGTGCCAGCAGTTCCCTGGGGACAGGAACCGGGGAGCTGTTTTTT
>NA|NA|TRBJ1-1|TRBV28
CASGKAFF
TGTGCCAGCGGAAAAGCTTTCTTT
>TRBD2|NA|TRBJ2-1|TRBV4-1
CASSQDLLAGTYNEQFF
TGCGCCAGCAGCCAAGATCTACTAGCGGGGACGTACAATGAGCAGTTCTTC
>TRBD2|NA|TRBJ2-3|TRBV2
CASSKLAAGTDTQYF
TGTGCCAGCAGTAAACTAGCGGCCGGCACAGATACGCAGTATTTT
>NA|NA|TRBJ1-1|TRBV28
CASYVVRTEAFF
TGTGCCAGCTACGTGGTCCGCACTGAAGCTTTCTTT
>NA|NA|TRBJ1-1|TRBV29-1
CSVDRGQRAFF
TGCAGCGTTGACAGGGGCCAGCGGGCTTTCTTT
>NA|NA|TRBJ2-3|TRBV29-1
CSVDEAGATDTQYF
TGCAGCGTTGATGAGGCAGGGGCCACAGATACGCAGTATTTT
>NA|NA|TRBJ2-3|TRBV10-3
CAIRQDSTDTQYF
TGTGCCATCAGACAGGATAGCACAGATACGCAGTATTTT
>NA|NA|TRBJ1-1|TRBV5-1
CASSGGVPYRNTEAFF
TGCGCCAGCAGCGGGGGGGTCCCATATAGGAACACTGAAGCTTTCTTT
>NA|NA|TRBJ2-3|TRBV18
CASARMSDTQYF
TGTGCCAGCGCTCGTATGTCGGATACGCAGTATTTT
>NA|NA|TRBJ1-2|TRBV7-2
CASSFRALGGYTF
TGTGCCAGCAGCTTCCGTGCGTTAGGGGGCTACACCTTC
>NA|NA|TRBJ2-3|TRBV7-9
CASSSLGGPTDTQYF
TGTGCCAGCAGCTCCCTGGGGGGACCAACAGATACGCAGTATTTT
>NA|NA|TRBJ2-3|TRBV11-2
CASSFVGGASTDTQYF
TGTGCCAGCAGCTTTGTTGGAGGGGCTAGCACAGATACGCAGTATTTT
>NA|NA|TRBJ2-1|TRBV7-9
CASSIRQEQFF
TGTGCCAGCAGCATCCGACAGGAGCAGTTCTTC
>NA|NA|TRBJ1-1|TRBV7-6
CASSLGQGLAEAFF
TGTGCCAGCAGCTTAGGGCAGGGGCTTGCTGAAGCTTTCTTT